This T cell receptor (beta chain) originates from a study of blood T cell repertoires in COVID-19. This CDR3 comprises 15 residues. CDR1 and CDR2 (germline): WNHNN, SYGVQD (reference sequence). TCRdb's table, derived via immunoSEQ multiplex PCR, lists solely in-frame clones and lacks some. The repertoire holds around 100,000 clones, with around 87% as singletons. This sequence was found in a woman of 80 years or more with acute or convalescent COVID-19. The sample was peripheral blood. This chain uses TRBV10-1 with TRBJ2-2; D is possibly TRBD2 (7 bases). The DNA of the CDR3 is TGCGTCATTACGGGGGAGGGGGAGAACACCGGGGAGCTGTTTTTT. Translation gives CVITGEGENTGELFF.